Sequencing of this T cell receptor (beta chain) was carried out in a study of control samples from healthy donors and cancer patients. Measured with immunoSEQ multiplex PCR; TCRdb has only the in-frame clones, and not every one. The profile shows 95,000 to 100,000 clones, around nine tenths of them singletons. CDR3 size: 15 residues. Germline V CDR1 and CDR2: LGHDT, YNNKEL (reference sequence). V shed 4 bases and J shed 2 bases, with 12 bases lying between them. The sequence derives from a man aged 30 to 39 in good health. Sequenced material: blood. The chain recombines TRBV3-1 (or the pseudogene TRBV3-2) with TRBJ1-3, with unresolved D. The CDR3 sequence is CASSRQRGAGNTIYF. Here the CDR3 DNA reads TGTGCCAGCAGCCGCCAACGTGGGGCTGGAAACACCATATATTTT.